A single sample is the source of the 28 T cell receptor beta chains below, sequenced in a study of CD8 T cells in ankylosing spondylitis (TCRdb year 2017). Overall study results and their limits: A TCR beta motif of fewer than 10 highly homologous amino acid variants appeared characteristic of blood from ankylosing spondylitis patients.

These receptors lack a known antigen. To prepare the library, 5' RACE was applied. The data were produced on an Illumina HiSeq 2500. TCRdb reran the public reads through fastp at Q25 and MiXCR, keeping productive beta chains. Rows are combined by CDR3 protein, so each entry shows the most common genes and DNA. The sample records 700,000 to 850,000 distinct CDR3 sequences, 10% to 15% of which are singletons. The top ten clones comprise approximately 0.51% of the sample. What was sequenced was blood, either unsorted or a sorted T cell fraction (not recorded which). These receptors all stem from a male donor with ankylosing spondylitis.

The chain joins TRBV4-2 to TRBJ2-2; D ambiguous. Trimming stripped 0 bases from V and 3 bases from J, with 11 bases between. The CDR3 consists of 16 residues. Germline CDR1 reads LGHNA; CDR2 reads YNFKEQ. The CDR3 DNA reads as TGTGCCAGCAGCCAAGAACCCGGGTCGGACACCGGGGAGCTGTTTTTT. Encoded protein: CASSQEPGSDTGELFF.

This clonotype was seen only a few times. V and J are TRBV7-2 and TRBJ2-5; D uncertain. V lost 3 bases to trimming and J lost 2 bases, with 7 bases between them. In germline, CDR1 is SGHTA, CDR2 FQGNSA. This CDR3 spans 13 amino acids. The CDR3 loop reads CASSFRIQETQYF. The CDR3 nucleotides read TGTGCCAGCAGCTTTAGGATTCAAGAGACCCAGTACTTC. The variable domain in full, with the rest retrieved from reference TRBV7-2 and TRBJ2-5, is GAGVSQSPSNKVTEKGKDVELRCDPISGHTALYWYRQSLGQGLEFLIYFQGNSAPDKSGLPSDRFSAERTGGSVSTLTIQRTQQEDSAVYLCASSFRIQETQYFGPGTRLLVL.

This clonotype has at least ten counts. The chain is built from TRBV29-1 and TRBJ2-1, with 7 bases aligning to TRBD2. This CDR3 has 15 residues. CDR1 is SQVTM and CDR2 is ANQGSEA in the germline V gene. V lost 6 bases to trimming and J lost 1 base; unmatched junction nucleotides: 9. In DNA, the CDR3 is TGCAGCGTGGGCGGGGCGGGGGTATCCTACAATGAGCAGTTCTTC. This sequence encodes CSVGGAGVSYNEQFF.

This clonotype appeared many times. This rearrangement joins TRBV20-1 to TRBJ2-1; D may be TRBD2 (5 bases). Germline values: CDR1 DFQATT, CDR2 SNEGSKA (reference sequence). This CDR3 region has 12 residues. The V and J ends lost 3 bases and 2 bases respectively, with 5 bases between them. CDR3 protein: CSASGTYNEQFF. Written as DNA, the CDR3 is TGCAGTGCTAGCGGGACCTACAATGAGCAGTTCTTC.

This chain joins TRBV20-1 and TRBJ2-3; tentatively, D is TRBD1 (6 bases). The germline V gene encodes CDR1 DFQATT and CDR2 SNEGSKA (reference sequence). The CDR3 is 19 amino acids. V lost 5 bases and J 0 bases, leaving 27 bases between the germline ends. CDR3 coding DNA: TGCAGTGCTCCCCCCACCGGTTGGGGGCTGAAACTCAGCACAGATACGCAGTATTTT. It encodes CSAPPTGWGLKLSTDTQYF.

The V call is TRBV6-1, the J call TRBJ2-1; 8 positions agree with TRBD1. J gave up 5 bases and V 6 bases, and 12 bases lay outside the gene matches. Germline-derived CDR1 and CDR2 are MNHNS and SASEGT. The CDR3 sequence is 16 residues long. The CDR3 bases are TGTGCCAGCAGCAACATACAGGGGGTAAAACACAATGAGCAGTTCTTC. It is translated as CASSNIQGVKHNEQFF.

This clonotype has more than one count but fewer than ten. The rearrangement uses TRBV20-1 and TRBJ2-5; D possibly corresponds to TRBD2 (6 bases). CDR1 is DFQATT and CDR2 is SNEGSKA in the germline V gene (reference sequence). Trimming removed 8 bases at V and 1 base at J, with 17 bases between. The CDR3 loop spans 14 amino acids. The DNA for the CDR3 is TGCAGTACCGCACATGGGGACTTCCAAGAGACCCAGTACTTC. Translated, it gives CSTAHGDFQETQYF.

The rearrangement joins TRBV12-3 or TRBV12-4 to TRBJ2-2; D is unresolved. Trimming shortened V by 6 bases and J by 4 bases, and 15 bases separated the two germline ends. The CDR3 length is 15 residues. The CDR3 DNA reads as TGTGCCAGCAGGAATTGGCCAGCAAGCACCGGGGAGCTGTTTTTT. Translated: CASRNWPASTGELFF.

This clonotype has only a few counts. The V call is TRBV24-1, the J call TRBJ2-1; TRBD1 matches at 7 bases. Germline CDR1 reads KGHDR; CDR2 reads SFDVKD. The CDR3 runs 13 residues. The junction had 1 base not matched to a gene; V was cut back by 7 bases and J by 2 bases. CDR3 loop: CATRGQPYNEQFF. The CDR3 bases are TGTGCCACCAGGGGACAGCCCTACAATGAGCAGTTCTTC.

This clonotype was observed a handful of times. CDR3: CASSFRGGSGNTEAFF. The CDR3, as DNA: TGCGCCAGCAGCTTCCGGGGAGGGAGCGGTAACACTGAAGCTTTCTTT. V is TRBV5-1 and J is TRBJ1-1, with D uncertain. V shed 2 bases and J shed 2 bases, with 16 bases lying between them. The CDR3 runs 16 residues. Germline V gives CDR1 SGHRS, CDR2 YFSETQ.

In regard to this clonotype: This may come from a read error, since a much larger clone is one base off. CDR3 sequence reads: CASSLAGAGTGQLFF. The CDR3 DNA sequence: TGCGCCAGCAGCTTGGCGGGGGCTGGCACCGGGCAGCTGTTTTTT. The rearrangement uses TRBV5-1 and TRBJ2-2; D is perhaps TRBD1 or TRBD2 (6 bases each). The CDR3 loop spans 15 amino acids. Germline lookup yields CDR1 SGHRS and CDR2 YFSETQ.

V usage is TRBV20-1 and J usage is TRBJ1-2; no reliable D call. Trimming cost V 5 bases and J 0 bases, with 16 bases left between them. Germline-derived CDR1 and CDR2 are DFQATT and SNEGSKA (reference sequence). The CDR3 length is 15 residues. CDR3 in amino acids: CSAGSLGPTNYGYTF. The CDR3 DNA reads TGCAGTGCTGGCAGCCTCGGCCCCACTAACTATGGCTACACCTTC.

Many counts were recorded for this clonotype. The gene calls are TRBV5-1 and TRBJ2-7; 8 bases agree with TRBD1. Germline V CDR1 and CDR2: SGHRS, YFSETQ. Trimming removed 1 base from V and 4 bases from J; junction bases left unmatched: 10. The CDR3 totals 16 residues. The CDR3 coding sequence is TGCGCCAGCAGCTTGAGGGGTGACAGGGGAGTGTACGAGCAGTACTTC. Amino acids: CASSLRGDRGVYEQYF.

The rearrangement joins TRBV7-6 to TRBJ2-7; D perhaps matches TRBD2 (6 bases). Germline assignment: CDR1 SGHVS and CDR2 FNYEAQ. The ends were cut back, 3 bases at V and 0 bases at J, with 18 bases in the middle. This CDR3 spans 17 amino acids. The CDR3 DNA is TGTGCCAGCAGCTTTCGAGCGCCGGGACTGGACTCCTACGAGCAGTACTTC. Translating it yields CASSFRAPGLDSYEQYF.

This clonotype was found many times. The CDR3 coding sequence is TGCAGTGCAACACGGGCTTCAAGCTCCTACGAGCAGTACTTC. This gives the protein CSATRASSSYEQYF. The rearrangement joins TRBV20-1 to TRBJ2-7; D ambiguous. Trimming left V 6 bases short and J 0 bases short, with 15 bases between. The germline V gene encodes CDR1 DFQATT and CDR2 SNEGSKA (reference sequence). The CDR3 contains 14 residues.

This clonotype showed up just a few times. The chain uses TRBV9 and TRBJ2-2, with D maybe TRBD2 (9 bases). Germline CDR1 SGDLS, CDR2 YYNGEE. Trimming stripped 4 bases from V and 7 bases from J, with 23 bases between. The CDR3 runs 17 residues. In DNA form, the CDR3 reads TGTGCCAGCAGCCCCAGGGGGCGGGAGGGCCCCATCGGGGAGCTGTTTTTT. Encoded protein: CASSPRGREGPIGELFF. The whole variable domain, filled in from reference TRBV9 and TRBJ2-2, reads DSGVTQTPKHLITATGQRVTLRCSPRSGDLSVYWYQQSLDQGLQFLIQYYNGEERAKGNILERFSAQQFPDLHSELNLSSLELGDSALYFCASSPRGREGPIGELFFGEGSRLTVL.

J is TRBJ2-2 and V is TRBV4-2; 10 bases fit TRBD2. Germline-derived CDR1 and CDR2 are LGHNA and YNFKEQ. The CDR3 covers 17 residues. The trim removed 3 bases at V and 6 bases at J, leaving 10 bases unmatched. The CDR3 DNA follows: TGTGCCAGCAGCCAGACGTTTGGGACTAGCGAGGCCGGGGAGCTGTTTTTT. Translation gives CASSQTFGTSEAGELFF.

The chain carries TRBV12-3 or TRBV12-4 and TRBJ2-1, with 7 bases aligning to TRBD2. The CDR3 length is 16 residues. V lost 6 bases and J lost 1; bases outside the gene matches: 9. This CDR3 is CASSPGGGRSYNEQFF. For the CDR3, the DNA is TGTGCCAGCAGCCCTGGCGGGGGACGGTCCTACAATGAGCAGTTCTTC.

The V call is TRBV20-1, the J call TRBJ1-2, with TRBD1 as a possible D gene (6 bases). CDR1 DFQATT and CDR2 SNEGSKA come from the germline V gene (reference sequence). Trimming took 0 bases from V and 3 from J, leaving 8 bases between them. The CDR3 is 13 amino acids. The CDR3 loop reads CSARERGYYGYTF. For the CDR3, the DNA is TGCAGTGCTAGAGAAAGGGGGTACTATGGCTACACCTTC.

This clonotype was counted at least ten times. The V and J genes are TRBV29-1 and TRBJ2-5; D not resolved. CDR1 and CDR2 from the germline V gene are SQVTM and ANQGSEA. This CDR3 spans 13 amino acids. V was pared by 2 bases and J by 2 bases, with 9 bases between. Here the CDR3 reads CSVEQAPQETQYF. DNA of the CDR3: TGCAGCGTTGAACAGGCACCGCAAGAGACCCAGTACTTC.

The sample holds a few counts of this clonotype. The V gene is TRBV4-2, the J gene TRBJ2-7; tentative D call: TRBD1 (5 bases). Germline CDR1 LGHNA, CDR2 YNFKEQ. Trimming took off 0 bases at V and 2 bases at J, with 14 bases between the two ends. This CDR3 has 16 amino acids. CDR3 nucleotides: TGTGCCAGCAGCCAAGACCCGGGTAAAGGGGCCTACGAGCAGTACTTC. It codes for CASSQDPGKGAYEQYF.

The V call is TRBV15, the J call TRBJ1-5; no definite D call. The V and J ends lost 0 bases and 5 bases respectively, with 5 bases between them. From germline, CDR1 is LNHNV and CDR2 YYDKDF (reference sequence). This CDR3 contains 13 residues. CDR3 amino acids: CATSRDRYQPQHF. CDR3 sequence (DNA): TGTGCCACCAGCAGAGATCGTTATCAGCCCCAGCATTTT.

This clonotype showed up just a few times. This chain uses TRBV20-1 with TRBJ1-1; perhaps TRBD1 as D (6 bases). This CDR3 spans 14 amino acids. Germline assignment: CDR1 DFQATT and CDR2 SNEGSKA (reference sequence). The ends were cut back, 6 bases at V and 1 base at J, with 15 bases in the middle. CDR3 sequence (DNA): TGCAGTGCCCCGGGGGAGGGGGGGAACACTGAAGCTTTCTTT. This codes for CSAPGEGGNTEAFF.

The genes are TRBV20-1 and TRBJ2-7, with 7 bases matching TRBD1. Per germline, CDR1 DFQATT and CDR2 SNEGSKA (reference sequence). J was trimmed by 1 base and V by 0 bases; bases with no gene match: 9. The CDR3 covers 16 residues. In DNA form, the CDR3 reads TGCAGTGCTAGAGATCTGGGACAGTACTTTTCCTACGAGCAGTACTTC. This codes for CSARDLGQYFSYEQYF.

The V gene is TRBV7-9, the J gene TRBJ2-7; 7 bases agree with TRBD2. The CDR3 runs 13 residues. Germline-derived CDR1 and CDR2 are SEHNR and FQNEAQ (reference sequence). With 11 bases clipped from V and 0 bases from J, the junction kept 7 bases outside the gene matches. CDR3 amino acids: CAAGRGNSYEQYF. CDR3 nucleotide sequence: TGTGCCGCAGGGCGGGGGAACTCCTACGAGCAGTACTTC. The variable domain in full, with the rest retrieved from reference TRBV7-9 and TRBJ2-7, is DTGVSQNPRHKITKRGQNVTFRCDPISEHNRLYWYRQTLGQGPEFLTYFQNEAQLEKSRLLSDRFSAERPKGSFSTLEIQRTEQGDSAMYLCAAGRGNSYEQYFGPGTRLTVT.

This clonotype was found a few times. Written as DNA, the CDR3 is TGTGCCAGCACACTAGCGGTCTCCTACAATGAGCAGTTCTTC. Protein product: CASTLAVSYNEQFF. The rearrangement uses TRBV7-2 and TRBJ2-1; 8 bases agree with TRBD2. This CDR3 is 14 amino acids long. The V gene end was trimmed by 7 bases and the J gene end by 0 bases; junction bases not matched to a gene: 2. In germline, CDR1 is SGHTA, CDR2 FQGNSA.

The chain recombines TRBV4-2 with TRBJ1-2; 7 positions agree with TRBD1. With 3 bases clipped from V and 2 bases from J, the junction kept 6 bases outside the gene matches. Per the germline V gene, CDR1 is LGHNA and CDR2 is YNFKEQ. This CDR3 is built from 15 residues. The CDR3 DNA reads as TGTGCCAGCAGCCAGTACGGACAGGAGAACTATGGCTACACCTTC. Amino acid sequence: CASSQYGQENYGYTF.

This clonotype was seen more than once but under ten times. The chain is built from TRBV18 and TRBJ2-5; D is uncertain. Trimming shortened V by 0 bases and J by 5 bases, and 10 bases separated the two germline ends. The CDR3 loop spans 14 amino acids. The germline V gene has CDR1 KGHSH and CDR2 LQKENI. Here the CDR3 reads CASSPPSLSETQYF. Written as DNA, the CDR3 is TGTGCCAGCTCACCACCGTCCTTATCTGAGACCCAGTACTTC. Using reference TRBV18 and TRBJ2-5 for the parts outside the CDR3, the full variable domain is NAGVMQNPRHLVRRRGQEARLRCSPMKGHSHVYWYRQLPEEGLKFMVYLQKENIIDESGMPKERFSAEFPKEGPSILRIQQVVRGDSAAYFCASSPPSLSETQYFGPGTRLLVL.